This TCR beta chain was documented in a study of T cells after posttransplantation cyclophosphamide (dated by TCRdb to the mid-2010s). Notes on the research overall: The study tracked T cell repertoire reconstitution by TRB sequencing after myeloablative bone marrow transplantation using posttransplantation cyclophosphamide as GVHD prophylaxis. Samples from approximately 37 PTCy-treated patients, along with samples from roughly 15 of their related bone marrow donors, underwent antigen receptor sequencing. Public TRB sequences were checked against a database of over 3,600 sequences associated with responses to pathogens, tumor antigens, self-antigens and alloantigens. In 3 patients, TRB sequencing was also performed on up to roughly 3 more blood samples taken 2 to 5.2 years after transplant, and in a handful of patients, pretransplant blood was also TRB-sequenced. TRA and TRB clonality were tightly correlated in several samples, so subsequent TCR analyses focused on TRB only. Blood from all 30 or so PTCy patients with 1-year posttransplant specimens was subjected to TRB sequencing. On the study overall, not on this receptor specifically: The TRB repertoires of T cells infiltrating skin or the GI tract showed only limited overlap with the TRB repertoires found in blood. At 1-2 months, donor-recipient similarity was low but rose over the first year, and the later blood repertoires were often dominated by donor CD8+ memory clones. Across roughly 49 patients, TRB clonality was highly associated with recipient CMV seropositivity and CMV reactivation, and diversity in PTCy patients was similar to diversity in CNI/methotrexate controls.

According to the germline V gene, CDR1 reads SNHLY and CDR2 reads FYNNEI. From V the trimming removes 10 bases and from J it removes 7 bases, while the gene matches leave 17 bases of the junction unaccounted for. The CDR3 starts with the cysteine, ends with the phenylalanine, and has 17 residues. Kept here is only the CDR3 DNA, which spans 51 bases and is read in frame from base 1. Genomic DNA was used for TRB sequencing, which was performed with the immunoSEQ assay at survey resolution or with the hsTCRB kit. On the authors' methods: Initial read processing used immunoSEQ software, and repertoire analyses used the LymphoSeq R package. For each TRB dataset, clonality was calculated as 1 minus normalized Shannon entropy, and the Gini coefficient was computed as well. Phenotypes of unsorted samples were inferred by mapping TRB sequences from sorted subsets of the recipient or donor onto unsorted samples of the same recipient. The source is immuneACCESS, and TCRdb retained only in-frame sequences with V and J called. Part of the clones is not carried over; for the studies checked, unresolved V genes explain less than half of this, and the remainder is unexplained. V and J calls and clone size follow that table, whereas D and trimming were derived from the DNA. The sample data list 9,000 to 10,000 clones, and more than 75% of these were observed just once. In total, the top ten clones hold under 30% of the sample.

In the case of this clone: No cognate antigen has been identified for it. No base quality values were provided; no much bigger clone lies one nucleotide off.

What this sample's time point label stands for: posttransplant day relative to BM transplant. A control cohort of around ten patients who had been given myeloablative marrow transplants with methotrexate plus a calcineurin inhibitor was sampled 1 year after transplant. Peripheral blood and bone marrow mononuclear cells were isolated by Ficoll-Hypaque density centrifugation and cryopreserved. The sample here was PBMCs, taken after an allogeneic stem cell transplant with a calcineurin inhibitor and methotrexate. The sequence joins TRBV2 to TRBJ2-1; 12 central nucleotides agree with TRBD1. The clonotype was recovered from a male patient aged 25-45 years who received an allogeneic stem cell transplant from an unrelated donor, was CMV-positive, and had no GVHD. Following a transplant, some T lymphocytes may have been derived from the graft donor. The CDR3 reads CATTPALGTGGWNEQFF. The sequenced DNA: TGTGCCACCACCCCTGCCTTAGGGACAGGGGGCTGGAATGAGCAGTTCTTC.